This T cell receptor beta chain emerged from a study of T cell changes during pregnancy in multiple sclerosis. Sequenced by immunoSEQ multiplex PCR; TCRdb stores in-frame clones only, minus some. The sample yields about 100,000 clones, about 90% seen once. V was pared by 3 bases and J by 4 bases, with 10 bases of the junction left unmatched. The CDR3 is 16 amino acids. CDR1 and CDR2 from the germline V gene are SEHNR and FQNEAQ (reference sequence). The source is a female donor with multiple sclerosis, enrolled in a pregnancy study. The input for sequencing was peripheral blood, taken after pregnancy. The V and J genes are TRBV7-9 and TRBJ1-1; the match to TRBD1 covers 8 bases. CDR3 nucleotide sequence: TGTGCCAGCAGCTTTAGAACAGGGGGAAATCGCACTGAAGCTTTCTTT. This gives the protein CASSFRTGGNRTEAFF.